The following is a T cell receptor (beta chain) sequence with its context. Antigen: not known. This sample stems from a study of CD8+ T cells in alopecia areata. Treatment specified: oral pan-JAK inhibitor, 5-10 mg twice daily. Collection of lesional scalp punch biopsies and peripheral blood was performed in alopecia areata patients. Investigators isolated RNA and reverse transcribed it into cDNA to act as the sequencing template. Assay: immunoSEQ multiplex PCR; the TCRdb copy retains only in-frame clones and omits some. This repertoire shows under 300,000 clones, 60% found once; its top ten account for around 0.92%. Points from the study as a whole: Possibly because of HLA-related factors, TCR sharing was less clear across patients than in mice. Having one nonresponder leaves uncertain how baseline CD8+ expansion relates to response.

V lost 8 bases and J 6 bases, leaving 19 bases between the germline ends. Per germline, CDR1 SNHLY and CDR2 FYNNEI. The CDR3 is 14 amino acids. The chain carries TRBV2 and TRBJ2-5, with D maybe TRBD1 (6 bases). The specimen was CD4+ T cells sorted from blood, collected at week 52, from a patient treated with tofacitinib. The clonotype originates from a human donor with alopecia areata. The CDR3 nucleotides are TGTGCCAGCCCCGAGCAACAGGGACATCAGACCCAGTACTTC. Amino acid sequence: CASPEQQGHQTQYF.